A selection of T cell receptor beta chains follows, all from one sample in a study of regulatory T cells in long-lasting Graves disease. TCRdb called the multiplex PCR reads again in MiXCR, with one record for every CDR3 protein. The table has a few hundred thousand distinct CDR3 sequences, over 15% seen once; the top ten hold about 27%. These data are also associated with another study on T cells in Graves' hyperthyroidism and ophthalmopathy.

Here the sequenced sample was peripheral blood mononuclear cells (PBMCs), taken at new diagnosis, from a patient treated with antithyroid drugs. The origin of the receptors is a middle-aged man with Graves disease. Each CDR3 is given with its conserved first and last residue. D genes are given only for firm matches. Clone size is shown for a subset of rows, as once, few, many or a class of expanded clone.

V gene	J gene	D gene	CDR3 length	clone size	CDR3 protein	CDR3 DNA
TRBV4-2	TRBJ2-5	TRBD2	16	few	CASSQGVSGGQETQYF	TGTGCCAGCAGCCAAGGGGTTAGCGGGGGCCAAGAGACCCAGTACTTC
TRBV7-9	TRBJ1-5	NA	12	many	CASSFGSQPQHF	TGTGCCAGCAGCTTCGGGAGCCAGCCCCAGCATTTT
TRBV10-2	TRBJ1-5	TRBD1	13	NA	CASGTGGLQPQHF	TGCGCCAGTGGGACAGGGGGCCTTCAGCCCCAGCATTTT
TRBV6-4	TRBJ2-1	NA	15	NA	CASSYYFEGEDEQFF	TGTGCCAGCAGTTACTATTTTGAGGGGGAGGATGAGCAGTTCTTC
TRBV5-1	TRBJ1-2	NA	15	many	CASRGDIGPLYGYTF	TGCGCCAGCCGAGGGGACATCGGGCCTCTATATGGCTACACCTTC
TRBV9	TRBJ2-2	TRBD2	18	few	CASSVGPAGGPYTGELFF	TGTGCCAGCAGCGTAGGGCCCGCGGGGGGGCCATACACCGGGGAGCTGTTTTTT
TRBV11-2	TRBJ2-1	TRBD2	17	NA	CASSGGASGGYYNEQFF	TGTGCCAGCAGCGGAGGTGCAAGCGGGGGGTACTACAATGAGCAGTTCTTC
TRBV7-9	TRBJ1-5	NA	13	few	CASSMGSGQPQHF	TGTGCCAGCAGTATGGGTTCAGGACAGCCCCAGCATTTT
TRBV6-1	TRBJ2-1	NA	12	many	CASSDLWTEQFF	TGTGCCAGCAGTGACCTTTGGACAGAGCAGTTCTTC
TRBV3-1	TRBJ2-1	NA	18	NA	CASSQGWIVGGHKNEQFF	TGTGCCAGCAGCCAAGGTTGGATTGTGGGGGGCCACAAGAATGAGCAGTTCTTC
TRBV11-1	TRBJ2-7	NA	15	many	CASSSKQGHSYEQYF	TGTGCCAGCAGCTCCAAGCAGGGGCACTCCTACGAGCAGTACTTC
TRBV7-6	TRBJ2-3	NA	16	many	CASSRTILAQTDTQYF	TGTGCCAGCAGCCGTACGATACTAGCACAGACAGATACGCAGTATTTT
TRBV20-1	TRBJ2-3	TRBD2	15	NA	CSAPRLAGNTDTQYF	TGCAGTGCGCCGAGACTAGCGGGGAACACAGATACGCAGTATTTT
TRBV28	TRBJ1-2	NA	13	many	CASSQDIVRGYTF	TGTGCCAGCAGCCAGGACATTGTACGTGGCTACACCTTC
TRBV28	TRBJ2-5	TRBD1	14	many	CASKTGQGVETQYF	TGTGCCAGCAAGACGGGACAGGGGGTAGAGACCCAGTACTTC
TRBV5-1	TRBJ2-7	NA	15	many	CASSHGQGLSYEQYF	TGCGCCAGCAGCCACGGACAGGGACTATCCTACGAGCAGTACTTC
TRBV4-3	TRBJ1-4	NA	14	NA	CASSQRGTNEKLFF	TGCGCCAGCAGCCAGAGGGGAACTAATGAAAAACTGTTTTTT
TRBV20-1	TRBJ2-4	TRBD1	15	few	CSARDPLTGVNIQYF	TGCAGTGCTAGAGATCCCCTGACAGGGGTGAACATTCAGTACTTC
TRBV13	TRBJ2-5	TRBD2	15	NA	CASSLVASGRETQYF	TGTGCCAGCAGCTTAGTAGCTAGCGGGAGAGAGACCCAGTACTTC
TRBV2	TRBJ2-7	NA	12	many	CASSDRSYEQYF	TGTGCCAGCAGCGACAGATCCTACGAGCAGTACTTC
TRBV7-3	TRBJ2-4	TRBD1	16	many	CASSGTGYLAKNIQYF	TGTGCCAGCAGCGGGACAGGTTACCTAGCCAAAAACATTCAGTACTTC
TRBV9	TRBJ2-3	TRBD2	16	NA	CASSVAPRESTDTQYF	TGTGCCAGCAGCGTAGCCCCGCGGGAGAGCACAGATACGCAGTATTTT
TRBV19	TRBJ2-7	NA	17	NA	CASSTLAGMTGNYEQYF	TGTGCCAGTAGTACCCTCGCCGGAATGACAGGCAACTACGAGCAGTACTTC
TRBV19	TRBJ2-1	NA	15	few	CASSRTGYGPHEQFF	TGTGCCAGTAGTCGGACCGGGTATGGGCCCCATGAGCAGTTCTTC